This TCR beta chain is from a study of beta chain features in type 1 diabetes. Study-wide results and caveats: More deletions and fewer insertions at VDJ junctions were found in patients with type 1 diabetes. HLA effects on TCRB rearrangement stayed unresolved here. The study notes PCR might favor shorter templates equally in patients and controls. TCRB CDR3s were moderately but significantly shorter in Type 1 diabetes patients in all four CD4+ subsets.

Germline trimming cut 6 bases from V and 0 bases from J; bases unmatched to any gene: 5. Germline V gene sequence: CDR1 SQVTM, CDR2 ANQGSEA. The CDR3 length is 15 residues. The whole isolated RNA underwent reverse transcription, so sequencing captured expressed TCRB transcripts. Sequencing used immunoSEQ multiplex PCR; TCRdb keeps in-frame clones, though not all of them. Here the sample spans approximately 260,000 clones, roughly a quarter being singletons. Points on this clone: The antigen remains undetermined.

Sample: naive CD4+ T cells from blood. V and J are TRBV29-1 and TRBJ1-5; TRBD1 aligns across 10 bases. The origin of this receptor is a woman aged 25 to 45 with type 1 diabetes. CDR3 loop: CSVAGTGVSNQPQHF. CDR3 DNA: TGCAGCGTCGCCGGGACAGGGGTTAGCAATCAGCCCCAGCATTTT.